Here is one TCR beta chain with its context. Its antigen is unknown. This specimen comes from a study of identical twins. Study findings and constraints: Shared out-of-frame alpha sequences (those common to twins) showed excess low generation probability.

From the 5' RACE reads, TCRdb called clonotypes with MiXCR, one entry per CDR3 protein. This table holds about 890,000 distinct CDR3 sequences, around an eighth found once. This CDR3 contains 14 residues. Trimming shortened V by 5 bases and J by 3 bases, and 10 bases separated the two germline ends. The germline V gene has CDR1 MNHNS and CDR2 SASEGT. The same sample was also used in a study of yellow fever vaccine responses in identical twins.

This TCR derives from a woman aged 18-29 years in good health. The sequenced sample consisted of PBMCs. The chain carries TRBV6-1 and TRBJ1-4; D gene unclear. CDR3 protein: CASSPGTANEKLFF. CDR3 nucleotide sequence: TGTGCCAGCAGTCCCGGCACAGCTAATGAAAAACTGTTTTTT.